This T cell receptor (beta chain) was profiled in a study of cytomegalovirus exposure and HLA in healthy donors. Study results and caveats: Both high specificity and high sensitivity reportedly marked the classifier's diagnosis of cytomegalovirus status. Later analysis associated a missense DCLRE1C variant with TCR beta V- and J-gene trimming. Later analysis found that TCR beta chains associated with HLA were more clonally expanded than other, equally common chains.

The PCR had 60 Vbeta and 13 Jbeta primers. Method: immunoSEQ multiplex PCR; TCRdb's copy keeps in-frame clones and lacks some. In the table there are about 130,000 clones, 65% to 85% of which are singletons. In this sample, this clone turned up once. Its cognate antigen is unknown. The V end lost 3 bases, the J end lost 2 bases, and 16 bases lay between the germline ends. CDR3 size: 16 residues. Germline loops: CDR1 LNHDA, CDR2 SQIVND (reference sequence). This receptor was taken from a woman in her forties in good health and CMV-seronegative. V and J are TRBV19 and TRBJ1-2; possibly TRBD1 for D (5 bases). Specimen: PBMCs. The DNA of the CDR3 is TGTGCCAGTAGTATTAATCAGCCAGGGAAGAACTATGGCTACACCTTC. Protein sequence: CASSINQPGKNYGYTF.